This T cell receptor beta chain was recovered during a study of pediatric ulcerative colitis. Background on the study: Disease was pancolitis in several and left-sided in two, histology-confirmed.

Rectal tissue came from one to two pinch biopsies taken at colonoscopy. No immunosuppressive drugs were given to ulcerative colitis patients before diagnostic colonoscopy. Notes on the study in general: Blood-rectal clonal overlap within each person was significantly higher in ulcerative colitis patients than controls.

Germline CDR1 MNHNY, CDR2 SVGAGI (reference sequence). V was shortened by 4 bases and J by 8 bases, with 17 bases between the two germline ends. The CDR3 runs to 15 residues. Turning to this clone: Antigen unknown.

Only in-frame clones appear in the TCRdb table, and some are missing; sequencing was by immunoSEQ multiplex PCR. The table shows approximately 22,000 clones, with approximately 74% occurring only once. This TCR came from a boy between 10 and 17 years old with severe ulcerative colitis. The chain uses TRBV6-6 and TRBJ1-4, with unresolved D. The sample consisted of gut tissue. CDR3 DNA: TGTGCCAGCAGTTCGGCCGGACGGTATGAAGAAAAACTGTTTTTT. As protein: CASSSAGRYEEKLFF.